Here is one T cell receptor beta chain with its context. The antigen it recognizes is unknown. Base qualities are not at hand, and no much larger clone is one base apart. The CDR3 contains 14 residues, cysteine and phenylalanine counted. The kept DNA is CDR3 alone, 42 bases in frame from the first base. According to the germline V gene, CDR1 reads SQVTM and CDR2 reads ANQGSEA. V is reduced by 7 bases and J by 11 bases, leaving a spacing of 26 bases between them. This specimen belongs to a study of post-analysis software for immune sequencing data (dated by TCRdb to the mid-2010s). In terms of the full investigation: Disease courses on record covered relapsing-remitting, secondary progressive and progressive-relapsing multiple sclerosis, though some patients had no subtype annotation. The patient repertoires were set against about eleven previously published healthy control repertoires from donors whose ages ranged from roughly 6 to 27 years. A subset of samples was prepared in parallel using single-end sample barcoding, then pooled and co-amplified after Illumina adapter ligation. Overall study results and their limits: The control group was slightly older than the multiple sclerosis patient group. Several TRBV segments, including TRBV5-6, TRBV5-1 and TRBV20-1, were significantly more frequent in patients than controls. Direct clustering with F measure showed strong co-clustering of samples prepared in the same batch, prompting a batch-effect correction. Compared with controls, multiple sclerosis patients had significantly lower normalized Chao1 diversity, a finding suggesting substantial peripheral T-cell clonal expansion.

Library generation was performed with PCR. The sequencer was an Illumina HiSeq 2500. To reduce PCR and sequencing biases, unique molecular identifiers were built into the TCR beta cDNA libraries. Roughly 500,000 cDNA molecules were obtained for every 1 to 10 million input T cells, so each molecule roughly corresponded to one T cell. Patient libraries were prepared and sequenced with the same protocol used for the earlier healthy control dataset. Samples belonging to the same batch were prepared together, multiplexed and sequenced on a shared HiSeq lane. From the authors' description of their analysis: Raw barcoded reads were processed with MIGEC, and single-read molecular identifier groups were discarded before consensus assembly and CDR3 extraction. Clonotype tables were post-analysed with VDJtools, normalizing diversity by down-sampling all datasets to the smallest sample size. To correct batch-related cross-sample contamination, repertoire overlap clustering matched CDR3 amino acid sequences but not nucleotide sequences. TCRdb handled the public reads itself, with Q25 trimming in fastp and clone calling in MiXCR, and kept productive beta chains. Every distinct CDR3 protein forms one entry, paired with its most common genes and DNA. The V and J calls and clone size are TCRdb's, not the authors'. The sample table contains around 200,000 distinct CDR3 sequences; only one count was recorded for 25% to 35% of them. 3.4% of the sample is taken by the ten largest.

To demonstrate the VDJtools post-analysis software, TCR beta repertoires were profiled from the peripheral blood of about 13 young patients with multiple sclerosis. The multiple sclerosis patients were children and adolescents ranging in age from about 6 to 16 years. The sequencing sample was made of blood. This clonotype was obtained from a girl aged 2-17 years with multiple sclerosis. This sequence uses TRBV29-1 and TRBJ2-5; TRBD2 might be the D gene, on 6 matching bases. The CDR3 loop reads CSARGIGDSYEQYF. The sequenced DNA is TGCAGCGCCCGGGGGATAGGGGATTCCTACGAACAGTACTTC.